The entry below describes one T cell receptor (beta chain). Antigen: not known. This record belongs to a study of graft-versus-host responses after intestinal transplantation. Study as a whole: Multivisceral, liver-intestinal, or isolated intestinal transplants were performed in recipients.

The CDR3 has 16 residues. V lost 6 bases to trimming and J lost 2 bases, with 17 bases between them. CDR1 and CDR2 (germline): MNHNY, SVGAGI (reference sequence). The assay was immunoSEQ multiplex PCR, and TCRdb's table has in-frame clones only and misses some. Of about 88,000 clones listed, roughly 89% were seen once; the top ten hold over 0.3%. The starting material was unstimulated CD4+ T cells sorted from spleen or lymph node cells, obtained before intestinal transplant. V is TRBV6-6 and J is TRBJ2-1; tentative D call: TRBD2 (6 bases). The receptor comes from a human donor who received an intestinal transplant. This CDR3 reads CASSPLGGSPYNEQFF. The CDR3, as DNA: TGTGCCAGCAGCCCCCTAGGAGGGAGCCCCTACAATGAGCAGTTCTTC.